Following are 9 T cell receptor beta chains from one sample sequenced in a study of T cell responses to AZD1222 COVID-19 vaccine. Measured with immunoSEQ multiplex PCR; TCRdb has only the in-frame clones, and not every one. The profile shows about 44,000 clones, around 80% of them singletons. The input for sequencing was peripheral blood, taken on day 0 of AZD1222 vaccination. The receptors were sampled from an adult in good health.

This chain links TRBV5-1 with TRBJ1-1; D is possibly TRBD1 (6 bases). V lost 0 bases and J lost 8, with 11 bases in between. The CDR3 runs to 13 residues. From germline, CDR1 is SGHRS and CDR2 YFSETQ. CDR3 nucleotide sequence: TGCGCCAGCAGCTTGGCCGGGGGGCAAGAAGCTTTCTTT. Translated, it gives CASSLAGGQEAFF.

The gene calls are TRBV4-3 and TRBJ2-3; 7 bases align to TRBD1. Germline V gene sequence: CDR1 LGHNA, CDR2 YSLEER. The V and J ends lost 4 bases and 0 bases, in that order; junction bases with no gene match: 4. This CDR3 contains 15 residues. The chain's CDR3 is CASSPGTVSTDTQYF. CDR3 in DNA: TGCGCCAGCAGCCCCGGGACAGTAAGCACAGATACGCAGTATTTT.

The chain couples TRBV23-1 to TRBJ1-6; 8 positions agree with TRBD1. TRBV23-1 falls under the ORF class, with uncertain function. The CDR3 runs 18 residues. V was pared by 7 bases and J by 9 bases, with 20 bases of the junction left unmatched. CDR3 DNA: TGCGCCAGCACTCCAAAGACAGGGGAAGGGTGGTTACGTTCACCCCTCCACTTT. Protein product: CASTPKTGEGWLRSPLHF.

The chain uses TRBV24-1 and TRBJ2-1; 8 nucleotides line up with TRBD2. There are 15 residues in the CDR3. The germline gives CDR1 KGHDR, CDR2 SFDVKD. The trim removed 2 bases at V and 8 bases at J, leaving 7 bases unmatched. This CDR3 reads CATSDWGLGMDEQFF. The CDR3 DNA is TGTGCCACCAGTGATTGGGGACTAGGTATGGATGAGCAGTTCTTC.

J is TRBJ1-2 and V is TRBV24-1, with D hard to call. In germline, CDR1 is KGHDR, CDR2 SFDVKD. The CDR3 length is 14 residues. V lost 4 bases and J 10 bases, leaving 18 bases between the germline ends. The DNA for the CDR3 is TGTGCCACCAGTGACCCCCGACAAACGGAGGACTACACCTTC. Protein sequence: CATSDPRQTEDYTF.

V and J are TRBV4-1 and TRBJ2-5; 9 positions match TRBD2. Germline V gives CDR1 MGHRA, CDR2 YSYEKL. The CDR3 runs 16 residues. The trim removed 4 bases at V and 7 bases at J, leaving 13 bases unmatched. CDR3 sequence: CASSLHPGLAEGTQYF. CDR3 DNA sequence: TGCGCCAGCAGCCTCCATCCGGGACTAGCTGAGGGGACCCAGTACTTC.

This clone was picked up one time. V gene TRBV7-2 combines with J gene TRBJ2-6, with TRBD2 as a possible D gene (5 bases). Trimming took off 5 bases at V and 2 bases at J, with 10 bases between the two ends. This CDR3 has 15 residues. Germline CDR1 reads SGHTA; CDR2 reads FQGNSA. The CDR3 nucleotides are TGTGCCAGCAGCAAGCCCGGGGCTGGGGCCAACGTCCTGACTTTC. Its translation: CASSKPGAGANVLTF. Full variable domain (missing parts from reference TRBV7-2 and TRBJ2-6): GAGVSQSPSNKVTEKGKDVELRCDPISGHTALYWYRQSLGQGLEFLIYFQGNSAPDKSGLPSDRFSAERTGGSVSTLTIQRTQQEDSAVYLCASSKPGAGANVLTFGAGSRLTVL.

The V call is TRBV4-3, the J call TRBJ2-1; 13 bases align to TRBD2. The V gene's germline CDR1 is LGHNA and CDR2 YSLEER. This CDR3 contains 16 residues. The trim removed 4 bases at V and 7 bases at J, leaving 7 bases unmatched. CDR3 nucleotides: TGCGCCAGCAGCCGCTCGACTAGCGGGGGGCAGAATGAGCAGTTCTTC. Its translation is CASSRSTSGGQNEQFF.

J is TRBJ2-7 and V is TRBV11-1, with 7 bases matching TRBD2. The CDR3 extends over 15 amino acids. Germline CDR1 is SGHAT and CDR2 is FQDESV (reference sequence). J lost 6 bases, V lost 6 bases, and 14 bases had no gene match. The CDR3 DNA follows: TGTGCCAGCAGTTTCCTCCCCGGGGGAGGGCTCGAGCAGTACTTC. It specifies CASSFLPGGGLEQYF.